This TCR delta chain was sequenced for a study of γδ T cells in repeated Plasmodium falciparum infection. Turning to the study itself: Donors were malaria-exposed Malian children or age- and gender-matched Australian children. Malaria-naive adults were infected with P. falciparum NF54 four times over about 600 days. Sampling occurred at baseline, pre-infection for selected infections, and 21 days post-infection.

TCRdb re-processed the multiplex PCR reads using CATT. The repertoire holds 75,000 to 100,000 delta-chain clones, 1.4% seen once, with 9% in the top ten. This clone was counted ten times or more. Its antigen is undetermined. Findings of the study overall: Many TCRgamma sequences overlapped between individuals in stable Vgamma9/Vdelta2+ repertoires.

Flow sorting of PBMC yielded separate Vgamma9/Vdelta2+ and Vdelta2-negative gammadelta T cell populations for bulk repertoire analysis. This CDR3 contains 15 residues. CDR1 TVYSNPD and CDR2 GDNSRS come from the germline V gene (reference sequence). The junction had 10 bases not matched to a gene; V was cut back by 2 bases and J by 3 bases. The source of this sequence is a pool of human donors (malaria-infected and uninfected, not separated). Source material: gamma-delta T cells from blood. The chain recombines TRDV3 with TRDJ1; 9 bases line up with TRDD3. The CDR3 nucleotides read TGTGCCTTTTGGGGGGGGGGATACTTGTCCGATAAACTCATCTTT. It encodes CAFWGGGYLSDKLIF.